The 7 T cell receptor beta chains below all came from one sample that was sequenced in a study of technical replicates of blood from a handful of donors. Some clones are missing from TCRdb's copy, which holds only in-frame ones; the method was immunoSEQ multiplex PCR. The table shows about 70,000 clones, with around 97% occurring only once. Sequenced sample: T cells isolated from PBMCs. These receptors all stem from a human donor in good health.

The chain links TRBV6-6 to TRBJ2-2; 12 positions agree with TRBD2. V lost 7 bases and J lost 4; bases outside the gene matches: 7. From germline, CDR1 is MNHNY and CDR2 SVGAGI (reference sequence). The CDR3 length is 16 residues. CDR3 bases: TGTGCCAGCACCAGACTAGCGGGAGATTTCACCGGGGAGCTGTTTTTT. This gives the protein CASTRLAGDFTGELFF.

The chain couples TRBV6-5 to TRBJ1-2; the D gene is possibly TRBD1 (5 bases). Germline-derived CDR1 and CDR2 are MNHEY and SVGAGI. This CDR3 is 13 amino acids long. The V and J ends lost 5 bases and 7 bases respectively, with 14 bases between them. In nucleotides, the CDR3 is TGTGCCAGCAGTACCCTCGGGGGGTTTGGCTACACCTTC. It yields the protein CASSTLGGFGYTF.

The rearrangement joins TRBV28 to TRBJ2-7, with 11 bases lining up with TRBD1. V shed 7 bases and J 3 bases; nucleotides not matched to a gene: 5. This CDR3 is 14 amino acids long. From germline, CDR1 is MDHEN and CDR2 SYDVKM. The CDR3 nucleotides are TGTGCCAGCATCCAGGGACAGGGGGGCTACGAGCAGTACTTC. This sequence encodes CASIQGQGGYEQYF.

The rearrangement links TRBV4-1 to TRBJ1-1; 7 bases match TRBD1. The V and J ends lost 3 bases and 10 bases, in that order; junction bases with no gene match: 26. The germline V gene encodes CDR1 MGHRA and CDR2 YSYEKL. CDR3 size: 19 residues. This chain's CDR3 is CASSQPAPDSEGLTGRAFF. The CDR3, as DNA: TGCGCCAGCAGCCAGCCAGCGCCGGACAGCGAAGGACTGACAGGGCGAGCTTTCTTT.

J is TRBJ2-5 and V is TRBV11-3, with D hard to call. The CDR3 is made up of 12 amino acids. V dropped 5 bases and J dropped 5 bases, with 9 bases sitting between them. Germline lookup yields CDR1 SGHNT and CDR2 YENEEA. CDR3 DNA: TGTGCCAGCAGCCCGCAAGCGGAGACCCAGTACTTC. Its translation: CASSPQAETQYF.

The genes are TRBV28 and TRBJ2-7, with 9 nucleotides matching TRBD1. The CDR3 runs 17 residues. V dropped 6 bases and J dropped 2; count of bases not matched to a gene: 14. The germline gives CDR1 MDHEN, CDR2 SYDVKM. In DNA, the CDR3 is TGTGCCAGCAGGGATTCTCACAGGGGGCGGGTGGCCTACGAGCAGTACTTC. Translated: CASRDSHRGRVAYEQYF.

The rearrangement joins TRBV5-1 to TRBJ1-1, with 9 bases fitting TRBD1. The J segment lost 3 bases and the V segment lost 4 bases, leaving 10 bases of the junction unmatched. This CDR3 region has 16 residues. Germline V gene sequence: CDR1 SGHRS, CDR2 YFSETQ. CDR3 sequence (DNA): TGCGCCAGCAGCGCGGGACAGGGACTGTGGGACACTGAAGCTTTCTTT. This codes for CASSAGQGLWDTEAFF.